Presented here are 28 T cell receptor beta chains from one specimen sequenced in a study of shared clonotypes between healthy human individuals. Assay: immunoSEQ multiplex PCR; the TCRdb copy retains only in-frame clones and omits some. The data contain about 1.1 million clones, roughly 74% of them singletons. Sequencing was carried out using memory CD4+ T cells from PBMCs. The subset denotes: CD45RA-negative fraction. The receptors derive from a man aged 18 to 30 in good health. Some clones in this sample may be carry-over from other donors' samples.

The rearrangement links TRBV7-2 to TRBJ2-3; no reliable D call. CDR3 length: 15 amino acids. Germline V gene sequence: CDR1 SGHTA, CDR2 FQGNSA. Trimming left V 0 bases short and J 0 bases short, with 7 bases between. In nucleotides, the CDR3 is TGTGCCAGCAGCTTAGCAGTCGGTAGCACAGATACGCAGTATTTT. Protein product: CASSLAVGSTDTQYF.

The chain employs TRBV28 and TRBJ2-1; D might be TRBD2 (5 bases). The germline CDR1 and CDR2 sequences are MDHEN and SYDVKM. V dropped 2 bases and J dropped 6 bases, with 14 bases sitting between them. This CDR3 has 15 residues. CDR3 nucleotide sequence: TGTGCCAGCAGTTTAGGCCCGGGAAGAAGCAATGAGCAGTTCTTC. Its protein is CASSLGPGRSNEQFF.

This clone was recorded a few times. The chain joins TRBV5-3 to TRBJ2-5, with TRBD1 identical over 8 bases. TRBV5-3 is annotated as an ORF whose role is uncertain. After removal of 8 bases from V and 4 bases from J, the junction contained 13 bases not matched to a gene. The CDR3 is made up of 15 amino acids. CDR3 coding DNA: TGTGCCAGCAGCCCATGGACAGGGAACGGAGAGACCCAGTACTTC. This translates into CASSPWTGNGETQYF.

The V gene is TRBV29-1, the J gene TRBJ1-4; a possible D gene is TRBD1 (5 bases). The CDR3 consists of 14 residues. CDR1 and CDR2 (germline): SQVTM, ANQGSEA. V lost 3 bases, J lost 7 bases, and 15 bases lay in between. CDR3 sequence: CSVEMGSGGEKLFF. The CDR3 nucleotides are TGCAGCGTTGAGATGGGGTCCGGGGGTGAAAAACTGTTTTTT.

The rearrangement links TRBV15 to TRBJ2-5; the D is unclear. The germline gives CDR1 LNHNV, CDR2 YYDKDF (reference sequence). The length of the CDR3 is 15 residues. Trimming removed 3 bases at V and 5 bases at J, with 16 bases between. The CDR3, as DNA: TGTGCCACCAGCAGGGCGCCGGGTCTCAGGGAGACCCAGTACTTC. Protein sequence: CATSRAPGLRETQYF.

The chain combines TRBV6-6 with TRBJ1-5; D unresolved. This CDR3 comprises 14 residues. Germline CDR1 and CDR2: MNHNY and SVGAGI (reference sequence). V lost 2 bases, J lost 1 base, and 6 bases lay in between. The CDR3 loop reads CASSYLYSNQPQHF. As DNA, the CDR3 is TGTGCCAGCAGTTACCTATACAGCAATCAGCCCCAGCATTTT.

This clone was counted a few times. V is TRBV28 and J is TRBJ2-7, with 12 bases that match TRBD2. The length of the CDR3 is 15 residues. Germline V gene data show CDR1 as MDHEN and CDR2 as SYDVKM. Unmatched junction bases numbered 7, after V lost 3 bases and J lost 7 bases. CDR3 sequence: CASSLRLAGANEQYF. CDR3 DNA sequence: TGTGCCAGCAGTTTGAGACTAGCGGGAGCCAATGAGCAGTACTTC.

The V and J genes are TRBV28 and TRBJ2-6; possible D gene TRBD2, 5 bases. Germline CDR1 and CDR2: MDHEN and SYDVKM. Deletions cut 0 bases from V and 0 bases from J, with 12 bases between. The length of the CDR3 is 18 residues. The CDR3 DNA follows: TGTGCCAGCAGTTTATGGCGGGCGGGTTCCTCTGGGGCCAACGTCCTGACTTTC. Its protein is CASSLWRAGSSGANVLTF.

The chain carries TRBV28 and TRBJ2-1, with TRBD2 matching 9 bases. Germline assignment: CDR1 MDHEN and CDR2 SYDVKM. This CDR3 has 12 amino acids. With 3 bases clipped from V and 12 bases from J, the junction kept 3 bases outside the gene matches. CDR3: CASSFGAGGQFF. As DNA, the CDR3 is TGTGCCAGCAGTTTCGGAGCGGGGGGGCAGTTCTTC.

Here the CDR3 reads CAWSVQGYGYTF. The DNA of the CDR3 is TGTGCCTGGAGTGTACAGGGTTATGGCTACACCTTC. V usage is TRBV30 and J usage is TRBJ1-2; D may be TRBD1 (6 bases). In germline, CDR1 is GTSNPN, CDR2 SVGIG (reference sequence). V lost 0 bases and J 5 bases, leaving 7 bases between the germline ends. The CDR3 length is 12 residues.

The J gene is TRBJ2-5, the V gene TRBV5-6; 10 nucleotides agree with TRBD2. Germline trimming cut 1 base from V and 4 bases from J; bases unmatched to any gene: 4. Germline CDR1 reads SGHDT; CDR2 reads YYEEEE. This CDR3 comprises 15 residues. This chain's CDR3 is CASSLSSGSGETQYF. The CDR3 nucleotides read TGTGCCAGCAGCTTGTCTAGCGGGAGTGGAGAGACCCAGTACTTC. Supplemented by reference TRBV5-6 and TRBJ2-5, the full variable domain reads DAGVTQSPTHLIKTRGQQVTLRCSPKSGHDTVSWYQQALGQGPQFIFQYYEEEERQRGNFPDRFSGHQFPNYSSELNVNALLLGDSALYLCASSLSSGSGETQYFGPGTRLLVL.

Details on this clone: This specimen includes other DNA sequences encoding the same CDR3. V usage is TRBV29-1 and J usage is TRBJ2-2; the D gene is possibly TRBD1 (5 bases). The CDR3 has 13 residues. Deletions cut 6 bases from V and 0 bases from J, with 8 bases between. Germline CDR1 is SQVTM and CDR2 is ANQGSEA. The CDR3 nucleotides read TGCAGCGTCGGACACACGAACACCGGGGAGCTGTTTTTT. Translating it yields CSVGHTNTGELFF.

Note on this clone: A much larger clone is a single base away; this may be a read error. This sample includes further DNA sequences coding for the same CDR3. This chain connects TRBV7-2 to TRBJ2-7; no firm D call. Trimming left V 5 bases short and J 3 bases short, with 5 bases between. The CDR3 length is 11 residues. From germline, CDR1 is SGHTA and CDR2 FQGNSA. The DNA of the CDR3 is TGTGCCAGCAGCACCAACTACGAGCAGTACTTC. Protein product: CASSTNYEQYF.

There are a few counts of this clone. The chain employs TRBV28 and TRBJ1-2, with 9 positions matching TRBD1. Germline V lookup: CDR1 MDHEN, CDR2 SYDVKM. This CDR3 region has 16 residues. The trim removed 3 bases at V and 2 bases at J, leaving 7 bases unmatched. For the CDR3, the DNA is TGTGCCAGCAGTTTGGGACAGGGAACGCGGAACTATGGCTACACCTTC. Protein sequence: CASSLGQGTRNYGYTF.

The chain has TRBV13 and TRBJ2-2; 10 bases map to TRBD2. This CDR3 is 17 amino acids long. Germline CDR1 PRHDT, CDR2 FYEKMQ (reference sequence). Losses at the gene ends were 5 bases for V and 3 bases for J; bases not matched to a gene: 9. The CDR3 sequence is CASSLAGVGSYTGELFF. CDR3 coding DNA: TGTGCCAGCAGCCTAGCGGGAGTCGGCTCTTACACCGGGGAGCTGTTTTTT.

The chain combines TRBV28 with TRBJ2-2; the match to TRBD2 covers 7 bases. V was pared by 4 bases and J by 2 bases, with 4 bases of the junction left unmatched. The CDR3 extends over 15 amino acids. The germline gives CDR1 MDHEN, CDR2 SYDVKM. The CDR3 DNA reads as TGTGCCAGCAGTTCCAGCGGGGCCAACACCGGGGAGCTGTTTTTT. Translated: CASSSSGANTGELFF. Using reference TRBV28 and TRBJ2-2 for the parts outside the CDR3, the full variable domain is DVKVTQSSRYLVKRTGEKVFLECVQDMDHENMFWYRQDPGLGLRLIYFSYDVKMKEKGDIPEGYSVSREKKERFSLILESASTNQTSMYLCASSSSGANTGELFFGEGSRLTVL.

J is TRBJ1-4 and V is TRBV30; no clear D. This CDR3 has 13 amino acids. The V end was cut by 1 base, the J end by 7 bases, with 10 bases between. Germline loops: CDR1 GTSNPN, CDR2 SVGIG (reference sequence). CDR3 nucleotide sequence: TGTGCCTGGAGTGGGCGAGCGACTGAAAAACTGTTTTTT. It codes for CAWSGRATEKLFF.

This clone appeared once. The rearrangement uses TRBV28 and TRBJ1-4, with D possibly being TRBD1 (6 bases). The CDR3 contains 14 residues. Germline lookup yields CDR1 MDHEN and CDR2 SYDVKM. V lost 7 bases, J lost 7 bases, and 16 bases lay in between. In DNA form, the CDR3 reads TGTGCCAGCACCCGAGCCGGGACAACTGAAAAACTGTTTTTT. It translates to CASTRAGTTEKLFF. Variable domain in full (rest from reference TRBV28 and TRBJ1-4): DVKVTQSSRYLVKRTGEKVFLECVQDMDHENMFWYRQDPGLGLRLIYFSYDVKMKEKGDIPEGYSVSREKKERFSLILESASTNQTSMYLCASTRAGTTEKLFFGSGTQLSVL.

V usage is TRBV9 and J usage is TRBJ2-6; 10 bases are shared with TRBD1. J gave up 0 bases and V 3 bases, and 6 bases lay outside the gene matches. The CDR3 length is 18 residues. Germline assignment: CDR1 SGDLS and CDR2 YYNGEE. The CDR3 loop is CASSARQGAASGANVLTF. For the CDR3, the DNA is TGTGCCAGCAGCGCCCGACAGGGGGCTGCCTCTGGGGCCAACGTCCTGACTTTC.

As to this clone: This same CDR3 is encoded by further DNA sequences in the sample. V and J are TRBV12-5 and TRBJ2-7; 8 nucleotides agree with TRBD1. V was clipped by 6 bases and J by 4 bases; unmatched bases: 5. CDR3 length equals 13 residues. Germline V gene sequence: CDR1 LGHNT, CDR2 FRNRAP. The CDR3: CASGRGQGYEQYF. The CDR3 DNA reads as TGTGCTAGTGGCCGCGGACAGGGTTACGAGCAGTACTTC.

The DNA of the CDR3 is TGCAGTGCCAGGAACAAGGAAGCTTTCTTT. Amino acid sequence: CSARNKEAFF. V usage is TRBV20-1 and J usage is TRBJ1-1; D is uncertain. Germline V gene sequence: CDR1 DFQATT, CDR2 SNEGSKA (reference sequence). Trimming took off 6 bases at V and 8 bases at J, with 10 bases between the two ends. This CDR3 spans 10 amino acids.

DNA of the CDR3: TGTGCCAGCAGTTCCCGGACTCGGGCAGATACGCAGTATTTT. This gives the protein CASSSRTRADTQYF. The gene calls are TRBV27 and TRBJ2-3; weak D call: TRBD2 (5 bases). The CDR3 extends over 14 amino acids. Trimming removed 4 bases at V and 4 bases at J, with 12 bases between. Per germline, CDR1 MNHEY and CDR2 SMNVEV (reference sequence).

This chain connects TRBV10-3 to TRBJ2-1; a weak D match, TRBD2 (5 bases). This CDR3 has 14 residues. The V gene's germline CDR1 is ENHRY and CDR2 SYGVKD. With 3 bases removed from V and 3 bases from J, the gap between germline ends came to 9 bases. DNA for the CDR3: TGTGCCATCAGTGAAGCGGTTCGCTACAATGAGCAGTTCTTC. As protein: CAISEAVRYNEQFF.

The J gene is TRBJ2-5, the V gene TRBV9, with 9 bases fitting TRBD2. Losses at the gene ends were 1 base for V and 2 bases for J; bases not matched to a gene: 6. Germline V gene lookup returns CDR1 SGDLS and CDR2 YYNGEE. This CDR3 has 16 residues. CDR3 DNA: TGTGCCAGCAGCGTATCCGTTCTAGCGGGGCAAGAGACCCAGTACTTC. Translation gives CASSVSVLAGQETQYF. Full variable domain (rest looked up from reference TRBV9 and TRBJ2-5): DSGVTQTPKHLITATGQRVTLRCSPRSGDLSVYWYQQSLDQGLQFLIQYYNGEERAKGNILERFSAQQFPDLHSELNLSSLELGDSALYFCASSVSVLAGQETQYFGPGTRLLVL.

The chain carries TRBV11-2 and TRBJ2-5, with D uncertain. Trimming took off 5 bases at V and 4 bases at J, with 5 bases between the two ends. CDR3 length: 11 residues. Germline CDR1 reads SGHAT; CDR2 reads FQNNGV. The DNA for the CDR3 is TGTGCCAGCAGCGACTCAGAGACCCAGTACTTC. Its translation: CASSDSETQYF.

This chain uses TRBV7-8 with TRBJ1-1; D is undetermined. In germline, CDR1 is SGHVS, CDR2 FQNEAQ. The germline V and J ends were trimmed by 2 bases and 8 bases, with 9 bases remaining between them. CDR3 length: 12 amino acids. CDR3 sequence: CASSLSGSEAFF. DNA of the CDR3: TGTGCCAGCAGCTTATCTGGCAGCGAAGCTTTCTTT.

The rearrangement uses TRBV28 and TRBJ2-7; TRBD1 aligns across 7 bases. From germline, CDR1 is MDHEN and CDR2 SYDVKM. V lost 6 bases and J lost 6; bases outside the gene matches: 11. The CDR3 is made up of 14 amino acids. The CDR3 DNA is TGTGCCAGCAGATCCGGGACAGACGGGGTCGAGCAGTACTTC. Translation gives CASRSGTDGVEQYF. The full variable domain, rest sourced from reference TRBV28 and TRBJ2-7, is DVKVTQSSRYLVKRTGEKVFLECVQDMDHENMFWYRQDPGLGLRLIYFSYDVKMKEKGDIPEGYSVSREKKERFSLILESASTNQTSMYLCASRSGTDGVEQYFGPGTRLTVT.

This clone was detected only once. The chain employs TRBV19 and TRBJ1-5; D call uncertain. Germline CDR1 and CDR2: LNHDA and SQIVND (reference sequence). CDR3 length: 10 amino acids. V lost 10 bases to trimming and J lost 4 bases, with 5 bases between them. This CDR3 reads CATINQPQHF. For the CDR3, the DNA is TGTGCCACCATAAATCAGCCCCAGCATTTT.